What follows describes a single T cell receptor beta chain. This specimen comes from a study of identical twins. MiXCR was run by TCRdb on the 5' RACE reads, yielding one entry per CDR3 protein. This table holds some 630,000 distinct CDR3 sequences, about 7.6% found once. This sample was shared with a second study, whose subject was yellow fever vaccine responses in identical twins.

Sequencing was done on a sample of PBMCs. This sequence was found in a woman younger than 35 in good health.

CDR3 amino acids: CSARDSGFSTTGTQYF. CDR3 DNA: TGCAGTGCTAGAGATAGTGGTTTCAGCACTACCGGGACCCAGTACTTC. The gene calls are TRBV20-1 and TRBJ2-5, with D unclear. Deletions cut 0 bases from V and 7 bases from J, with 21 bases between. The germline V gene has CDR1 DFQATT and CDR2 SNEGSKA (reference sequence). The CDR3 covers 16 residues.